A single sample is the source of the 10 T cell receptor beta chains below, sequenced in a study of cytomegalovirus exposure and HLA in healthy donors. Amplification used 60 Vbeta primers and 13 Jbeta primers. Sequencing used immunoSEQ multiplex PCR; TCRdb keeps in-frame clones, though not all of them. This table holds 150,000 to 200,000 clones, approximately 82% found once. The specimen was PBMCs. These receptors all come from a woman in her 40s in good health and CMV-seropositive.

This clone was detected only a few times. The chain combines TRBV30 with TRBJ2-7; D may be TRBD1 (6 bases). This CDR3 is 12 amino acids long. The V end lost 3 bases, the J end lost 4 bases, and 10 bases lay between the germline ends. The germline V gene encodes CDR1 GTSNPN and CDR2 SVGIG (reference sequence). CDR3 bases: TGTGCCTGGAGAGGCAGGGGTTACGAGCAGTACTTC. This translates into CAWRGRGYEQYF.

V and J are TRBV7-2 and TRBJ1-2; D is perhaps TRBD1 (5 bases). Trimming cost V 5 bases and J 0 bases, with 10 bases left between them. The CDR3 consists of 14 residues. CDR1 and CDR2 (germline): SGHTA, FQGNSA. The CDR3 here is CASSTTASNYGYTF. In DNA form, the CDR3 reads TGTGCCAGCAGCACGACAGCCTCTAACTATGGCTACACCTTC.

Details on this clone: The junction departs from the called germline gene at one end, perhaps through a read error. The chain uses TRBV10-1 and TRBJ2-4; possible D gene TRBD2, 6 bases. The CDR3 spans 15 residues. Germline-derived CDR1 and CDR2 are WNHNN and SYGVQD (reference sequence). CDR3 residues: CAISTGLPMENIQYF. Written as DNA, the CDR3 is TGCGCCATCAGTACGGGACTCCCAATGGAAAACATTCAGTACTTC.

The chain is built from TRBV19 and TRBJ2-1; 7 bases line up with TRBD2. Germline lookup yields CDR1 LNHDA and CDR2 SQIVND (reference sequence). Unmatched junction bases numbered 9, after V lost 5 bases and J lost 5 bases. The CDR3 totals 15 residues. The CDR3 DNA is TGTGCCAGTAGTCCGGGTAGCGGGTCCCACAATGAGCAGTTCTTC. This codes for CASSPGSGSHNEQFF.

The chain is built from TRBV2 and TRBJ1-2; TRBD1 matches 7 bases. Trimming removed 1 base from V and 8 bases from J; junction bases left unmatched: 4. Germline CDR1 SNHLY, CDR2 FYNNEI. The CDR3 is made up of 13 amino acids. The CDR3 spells CASSEGTRGGYTF. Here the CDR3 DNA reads TGTGCCAGCAGTGAAGGCACCAGGGGGGGCTACACCTTC.

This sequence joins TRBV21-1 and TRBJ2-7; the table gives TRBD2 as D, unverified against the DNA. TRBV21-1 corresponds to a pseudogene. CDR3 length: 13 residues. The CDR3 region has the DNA TGTGCCAGCCCAATACCGGGAGTTGGCGAGCAGTACTTC. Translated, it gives CASPIPGVGEQYF.

In DNA form, the CDR3 reads TGTGCCAGCAGTGGACAGGGCTACGAGCAGTACTTC. Translating gives CASSGQGYEQYF. J is TRBJ2-7 and V is TRBV6-1; 7 bases match TRBD1. CDR1 is MNHNS and CDR2 is SASEGT in the germline V gene. The V gene end was trimmed by 4 bases and the J gene end by 3 bases; junction bases not matched to a gene: 0. The CDR3 has 12 residues.

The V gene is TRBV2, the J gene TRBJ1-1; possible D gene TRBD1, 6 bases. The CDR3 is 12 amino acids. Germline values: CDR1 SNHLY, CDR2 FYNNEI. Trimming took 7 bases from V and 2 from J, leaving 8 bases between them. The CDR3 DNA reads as TGTGCCAGCAACAGGGAAAACACTGAAGCTTTCTTT. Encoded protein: CASNRENTEAFF.

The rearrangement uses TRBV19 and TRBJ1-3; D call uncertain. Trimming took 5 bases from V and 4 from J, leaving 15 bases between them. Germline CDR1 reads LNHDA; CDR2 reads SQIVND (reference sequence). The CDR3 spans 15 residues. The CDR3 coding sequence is TGTGCCAGTAGTCCTCGTCGGGGTCCAGGAAACACCATATATTTT. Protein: CASSPRRGPGNTIYF.

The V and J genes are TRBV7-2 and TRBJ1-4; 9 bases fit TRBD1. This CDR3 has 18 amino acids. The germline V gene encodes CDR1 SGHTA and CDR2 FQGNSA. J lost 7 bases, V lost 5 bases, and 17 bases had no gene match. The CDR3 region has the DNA TGTGCCAGCAGCCCGGGACAGGGTATCGGCCTGATCGGTGAAAAACTGTTTTTT. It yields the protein CASSPGQGIGLIGEKLFF. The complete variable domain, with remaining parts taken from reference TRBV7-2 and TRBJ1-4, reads GAGVSQSPSNKVTEKGKDVELRCDPISGHTALYWYRQSLGQGLEFLIYFQGNSAPDKSGLPSDRFSAERTGGSVSTLTIQRTQQEDSAVYLCASSPGQGIGLIGEKLFFGSGTQLSVL.